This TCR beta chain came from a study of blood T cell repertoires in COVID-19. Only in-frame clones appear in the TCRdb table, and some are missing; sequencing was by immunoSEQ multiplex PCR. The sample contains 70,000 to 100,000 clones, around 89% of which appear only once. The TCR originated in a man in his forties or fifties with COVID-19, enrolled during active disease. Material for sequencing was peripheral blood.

DNA of the CDR3: TGCGCCAGCAGCCAAGATCCGGGGACACTCTCCTACAATGAGCAGTTCTTC. Its protein is CASSQDPGTLSYNEQFF. The chain has TRBV4-3 and TRBJ2-1; tentatively, D is TRBD1 (6 bases). Germline V gene data show CDR1 as LGHNA and CDR2 as YSLEER. Trimming shortened V by 0 bases and J by 0 bases, and 12 bases separated the two germline ends. CDR3 length: 17 residues.